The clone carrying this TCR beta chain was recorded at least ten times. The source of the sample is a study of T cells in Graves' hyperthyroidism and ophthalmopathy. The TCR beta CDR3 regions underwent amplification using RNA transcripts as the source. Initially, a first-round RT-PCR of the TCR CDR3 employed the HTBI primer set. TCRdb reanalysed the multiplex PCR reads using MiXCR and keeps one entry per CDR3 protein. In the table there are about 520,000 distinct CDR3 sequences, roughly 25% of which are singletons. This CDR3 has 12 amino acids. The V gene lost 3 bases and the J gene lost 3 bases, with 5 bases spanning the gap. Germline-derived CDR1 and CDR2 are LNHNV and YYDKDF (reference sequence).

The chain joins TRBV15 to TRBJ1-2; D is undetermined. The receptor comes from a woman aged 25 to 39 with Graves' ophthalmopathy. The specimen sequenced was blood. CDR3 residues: CATSRADYGYTF. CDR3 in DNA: TGTGCCACCAGCAGGGCAGACTATGGCTACACCTTC.